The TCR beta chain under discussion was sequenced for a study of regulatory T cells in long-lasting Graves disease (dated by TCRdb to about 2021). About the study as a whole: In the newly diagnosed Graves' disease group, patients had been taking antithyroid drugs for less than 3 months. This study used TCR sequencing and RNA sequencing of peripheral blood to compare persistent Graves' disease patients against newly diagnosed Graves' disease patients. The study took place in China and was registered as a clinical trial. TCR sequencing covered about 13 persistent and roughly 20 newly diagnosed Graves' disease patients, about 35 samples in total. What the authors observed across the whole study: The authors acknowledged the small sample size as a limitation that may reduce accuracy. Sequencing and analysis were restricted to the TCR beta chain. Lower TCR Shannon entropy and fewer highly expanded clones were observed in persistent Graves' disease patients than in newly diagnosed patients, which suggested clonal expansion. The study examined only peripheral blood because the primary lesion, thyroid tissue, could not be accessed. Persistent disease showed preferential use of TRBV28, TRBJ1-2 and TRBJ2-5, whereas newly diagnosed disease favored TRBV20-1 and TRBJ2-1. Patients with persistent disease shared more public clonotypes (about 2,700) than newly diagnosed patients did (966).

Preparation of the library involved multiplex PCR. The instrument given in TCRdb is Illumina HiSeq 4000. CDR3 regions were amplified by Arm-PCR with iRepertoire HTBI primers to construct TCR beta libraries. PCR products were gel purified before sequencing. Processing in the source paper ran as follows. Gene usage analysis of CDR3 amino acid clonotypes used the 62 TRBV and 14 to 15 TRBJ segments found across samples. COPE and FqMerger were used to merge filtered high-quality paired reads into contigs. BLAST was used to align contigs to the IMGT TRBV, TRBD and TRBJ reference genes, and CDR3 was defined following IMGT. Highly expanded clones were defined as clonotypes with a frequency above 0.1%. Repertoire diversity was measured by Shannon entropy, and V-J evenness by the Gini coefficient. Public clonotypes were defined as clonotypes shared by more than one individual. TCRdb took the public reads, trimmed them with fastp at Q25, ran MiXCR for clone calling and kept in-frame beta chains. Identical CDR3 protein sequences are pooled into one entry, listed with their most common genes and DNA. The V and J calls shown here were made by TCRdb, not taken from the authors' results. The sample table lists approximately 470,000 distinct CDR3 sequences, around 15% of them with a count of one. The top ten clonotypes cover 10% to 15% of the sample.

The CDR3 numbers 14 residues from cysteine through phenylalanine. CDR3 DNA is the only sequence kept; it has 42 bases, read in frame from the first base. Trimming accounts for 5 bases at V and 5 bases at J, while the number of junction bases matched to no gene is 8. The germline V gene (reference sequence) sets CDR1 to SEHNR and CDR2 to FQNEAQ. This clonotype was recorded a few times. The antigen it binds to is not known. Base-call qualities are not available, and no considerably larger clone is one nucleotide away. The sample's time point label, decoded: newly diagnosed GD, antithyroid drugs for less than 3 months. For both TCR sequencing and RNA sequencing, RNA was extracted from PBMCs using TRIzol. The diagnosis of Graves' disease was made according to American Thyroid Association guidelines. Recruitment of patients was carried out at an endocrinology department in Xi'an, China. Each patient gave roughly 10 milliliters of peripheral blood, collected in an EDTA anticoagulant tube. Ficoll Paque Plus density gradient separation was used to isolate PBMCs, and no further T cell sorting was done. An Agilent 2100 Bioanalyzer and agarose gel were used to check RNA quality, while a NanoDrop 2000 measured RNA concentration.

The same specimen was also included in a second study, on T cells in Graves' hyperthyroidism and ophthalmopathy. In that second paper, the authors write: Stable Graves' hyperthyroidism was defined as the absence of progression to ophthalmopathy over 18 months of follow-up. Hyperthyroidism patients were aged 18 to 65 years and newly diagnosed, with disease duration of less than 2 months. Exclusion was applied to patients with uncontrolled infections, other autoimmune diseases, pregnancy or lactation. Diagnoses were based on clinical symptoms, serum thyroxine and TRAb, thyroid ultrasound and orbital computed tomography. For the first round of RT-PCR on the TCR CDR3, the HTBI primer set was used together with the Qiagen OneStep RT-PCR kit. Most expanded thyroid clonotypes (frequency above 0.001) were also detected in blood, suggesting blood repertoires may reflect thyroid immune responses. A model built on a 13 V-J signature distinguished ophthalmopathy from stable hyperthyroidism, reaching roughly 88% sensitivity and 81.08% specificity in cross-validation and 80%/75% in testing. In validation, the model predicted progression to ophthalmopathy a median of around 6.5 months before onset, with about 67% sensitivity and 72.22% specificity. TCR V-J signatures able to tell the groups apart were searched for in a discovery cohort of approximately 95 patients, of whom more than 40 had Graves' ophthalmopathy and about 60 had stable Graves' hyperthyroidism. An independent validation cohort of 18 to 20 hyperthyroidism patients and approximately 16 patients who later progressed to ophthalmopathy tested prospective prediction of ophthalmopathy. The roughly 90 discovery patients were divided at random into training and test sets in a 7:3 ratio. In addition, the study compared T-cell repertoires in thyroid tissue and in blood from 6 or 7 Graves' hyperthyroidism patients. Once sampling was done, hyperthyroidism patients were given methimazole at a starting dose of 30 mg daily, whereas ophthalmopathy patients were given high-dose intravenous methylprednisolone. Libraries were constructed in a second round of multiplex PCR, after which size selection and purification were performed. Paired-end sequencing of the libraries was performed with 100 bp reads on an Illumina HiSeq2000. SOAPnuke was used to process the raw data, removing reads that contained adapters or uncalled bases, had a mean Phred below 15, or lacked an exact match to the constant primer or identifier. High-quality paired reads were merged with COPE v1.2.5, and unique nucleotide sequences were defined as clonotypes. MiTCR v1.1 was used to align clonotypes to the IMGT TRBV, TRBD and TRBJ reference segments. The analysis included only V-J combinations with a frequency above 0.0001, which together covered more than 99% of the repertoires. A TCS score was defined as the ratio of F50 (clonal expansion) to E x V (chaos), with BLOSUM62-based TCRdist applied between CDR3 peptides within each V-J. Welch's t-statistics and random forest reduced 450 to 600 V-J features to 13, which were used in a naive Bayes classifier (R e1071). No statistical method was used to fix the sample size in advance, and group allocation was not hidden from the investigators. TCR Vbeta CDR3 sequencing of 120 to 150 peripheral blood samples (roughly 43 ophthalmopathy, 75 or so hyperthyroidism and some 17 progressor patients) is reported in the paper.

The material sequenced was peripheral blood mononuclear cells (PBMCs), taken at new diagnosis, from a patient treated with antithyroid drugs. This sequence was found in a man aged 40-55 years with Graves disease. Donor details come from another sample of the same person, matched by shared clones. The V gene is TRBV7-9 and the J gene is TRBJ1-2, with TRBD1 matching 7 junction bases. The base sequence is TGTGCCAGCAGCGACAGGGCTCACCAGTATGGCTACACCTTC. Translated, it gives CASSDRAHQYGYTF.